This record covers a single T cell receptor beta chain. Its target is not known. These data originate in a study of cytomegalovirus exposure and HLA in healthy donors. Study at large: There were roughly 80 million unique TCRs (from HLA-typed donors) in an early data release.

Study-level findings and limits: Among TCR beta chains of equal frequency, HLA-associated ones were more clonally expanded in a later analysis. A link between a missense DCLRE1C variant and TCR beta V- and J-gene trimming emerged from a later analysis.

The PCR made use of 60 Vbeta and 13 Jbeta primers. Sequencing used immunoSEQ multiplex PCR; TCRdb keeps in-frame clones, though not all of them. The sample includes around 150,000 clones, 79% of them seen just once. There are 17 residues in the CDR3. The germline gives CDR1 MGHRA, CDR2 YSYEKL. The V and J ends lost 2 bases and 7 bases, in that order; junction bases with no gene match: 10. The sequence was obtained from a man in his fifties or sixties in good health and CMV-seropositive. Sequences were obtained from PBMCs. The rearrangement links TRBV4-1 to TRBJ1-6; TRBD1 matches at 8 bases. The CDR3 protein is CASSQYHQDRGNSPLHF. As DNA, the CDR3 is TGCGCCAGCAGCCAATACCACCAAGACAGGGGCAATTCACCCCTCCACTTT.